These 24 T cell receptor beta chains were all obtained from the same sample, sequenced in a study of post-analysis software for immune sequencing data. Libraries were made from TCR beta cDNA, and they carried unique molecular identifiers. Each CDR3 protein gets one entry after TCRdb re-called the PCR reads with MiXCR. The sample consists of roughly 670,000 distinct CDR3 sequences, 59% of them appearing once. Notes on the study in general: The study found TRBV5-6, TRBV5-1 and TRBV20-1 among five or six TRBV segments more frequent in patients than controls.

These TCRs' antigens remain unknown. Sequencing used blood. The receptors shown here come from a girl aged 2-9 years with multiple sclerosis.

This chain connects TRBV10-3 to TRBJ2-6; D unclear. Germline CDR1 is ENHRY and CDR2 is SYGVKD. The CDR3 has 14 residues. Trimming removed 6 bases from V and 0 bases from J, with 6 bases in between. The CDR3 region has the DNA TGTGCCATCAGGGACGACTCTGGGGCCAACGTCCTGACTTTC. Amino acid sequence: CAIRDDSGANVLTF.

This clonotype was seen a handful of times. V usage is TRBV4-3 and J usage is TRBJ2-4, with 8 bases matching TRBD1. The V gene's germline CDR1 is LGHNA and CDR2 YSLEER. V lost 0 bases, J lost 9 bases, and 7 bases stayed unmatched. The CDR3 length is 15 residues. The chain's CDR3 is CASSQERTGISIQYF. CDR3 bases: TGCGCCAGCAGCCAAGAGCGGACAGGGATAAGCATTCAGTACTTC.

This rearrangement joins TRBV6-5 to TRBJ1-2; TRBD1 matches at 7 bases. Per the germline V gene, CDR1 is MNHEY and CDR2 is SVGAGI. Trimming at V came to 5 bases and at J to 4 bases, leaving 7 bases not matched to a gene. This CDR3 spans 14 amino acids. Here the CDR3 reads CASSAGGQLYGYTF. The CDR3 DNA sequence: TGTGCCAGCAGTGCGGGGGGACAGCTCTATGGCTACACCTTC.

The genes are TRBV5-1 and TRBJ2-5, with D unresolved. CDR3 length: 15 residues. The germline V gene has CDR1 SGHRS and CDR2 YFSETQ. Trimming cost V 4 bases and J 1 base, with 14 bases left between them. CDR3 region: CASSRSDVLQETQYF. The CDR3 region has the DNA TGCGCCAGCAGCAGGTCGGACGTCCTCCAAGAGACCCAGTACTTC.

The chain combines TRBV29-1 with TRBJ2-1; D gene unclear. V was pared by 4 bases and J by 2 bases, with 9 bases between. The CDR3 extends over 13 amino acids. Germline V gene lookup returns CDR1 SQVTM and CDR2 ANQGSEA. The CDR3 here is CSVVISPYNEQFF. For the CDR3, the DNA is TGCAGCGTTGTAATTAGCCCCTACAATGAGCAGTTCTTC.

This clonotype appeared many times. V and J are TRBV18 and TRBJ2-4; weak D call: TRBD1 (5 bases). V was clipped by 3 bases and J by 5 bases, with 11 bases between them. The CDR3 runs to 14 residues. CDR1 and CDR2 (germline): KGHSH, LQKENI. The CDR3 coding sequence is TGTGCCAGCTCACCTTCAGGGTCAGAAAACATTCAGTACTTC. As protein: CASSPSGSENIQYF.

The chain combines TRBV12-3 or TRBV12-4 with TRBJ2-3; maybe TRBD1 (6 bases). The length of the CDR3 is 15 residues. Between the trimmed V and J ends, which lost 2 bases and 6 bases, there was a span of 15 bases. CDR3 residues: CASSLYRDTRDTQYF. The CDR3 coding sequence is TGTGCCAGCAGTTTATATAGGGACACAAGGGATACGCAGTATTTT.

CDR3 loop: CASSSLGVGETQYF. The CDR3 bases are TGTGCCAGCAGTTCACTAGGAGTCGGGGAGACCCAGTACTTC. V usage is TRBV12-3 or TRBV12-4 and J usage is TRBJ2-7, with a weak D call TRBD2 (5 bases). The J call is uncertain, as TRBJ2-5 better fits the DNA end. The CDR3 spans 14 residues.

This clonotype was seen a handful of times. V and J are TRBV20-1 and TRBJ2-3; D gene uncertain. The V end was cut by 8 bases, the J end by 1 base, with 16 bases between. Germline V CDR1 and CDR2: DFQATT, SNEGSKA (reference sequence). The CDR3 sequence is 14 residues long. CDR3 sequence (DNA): TGCAGTCTTCGACAAAGACGCGGCACAGATACGCAGTATTTT. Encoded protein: CSLRQRRGTDTQYF.

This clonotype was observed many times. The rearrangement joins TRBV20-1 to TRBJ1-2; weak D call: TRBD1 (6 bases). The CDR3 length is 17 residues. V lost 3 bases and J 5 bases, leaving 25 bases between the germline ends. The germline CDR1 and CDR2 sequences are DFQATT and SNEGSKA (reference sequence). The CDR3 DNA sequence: TGCAGTGCTAGTAACTCGTTAGCGGCAGGGGTATTGTATGGCTACACCTTC. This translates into CSASNSLAAGVLYGYTF.

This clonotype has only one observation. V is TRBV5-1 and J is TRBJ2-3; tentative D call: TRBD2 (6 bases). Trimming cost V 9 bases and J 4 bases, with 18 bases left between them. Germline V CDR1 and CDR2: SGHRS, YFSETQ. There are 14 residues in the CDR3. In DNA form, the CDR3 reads TGCGCCAACAGAGGTCGGGGGTCCGCAGATACGCAGTATTTT. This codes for CANRGRGSADTQYF.

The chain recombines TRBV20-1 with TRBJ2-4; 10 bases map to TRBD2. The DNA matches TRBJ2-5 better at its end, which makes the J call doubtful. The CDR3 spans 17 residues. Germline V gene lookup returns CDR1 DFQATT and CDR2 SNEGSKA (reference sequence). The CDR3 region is CSARVGSHSGGQETQYF. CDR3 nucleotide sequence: TGCAGTGCTAGAGTGGGAAGTCATAGCGGGGGGCAAGAGACCCAGTACTTC.

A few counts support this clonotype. The chain's CDR3 is CASSLGQEPSYEQYF. DNA of the CDR3: TGTGCCAGCAGTCTAGGTCAGGAGCCCTCCTACGAGCAGTACTTC. V usage is TRBV12-3 or TRBV12-4 and J usage is TRBJ2-7; D not certain. Trimming left V 5 bases short and J 0 bases short, with 14 bases between. The CDR3 is 15 residues long.

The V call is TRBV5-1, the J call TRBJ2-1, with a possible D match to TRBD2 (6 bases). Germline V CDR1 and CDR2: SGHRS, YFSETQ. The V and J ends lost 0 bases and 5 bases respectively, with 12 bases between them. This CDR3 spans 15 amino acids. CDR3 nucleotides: TGCGCCAGCAGCTTGGCCCCTAGCGTGAACAATGAGCAGTTCTTC. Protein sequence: CASSLAPSVNNEQFF.

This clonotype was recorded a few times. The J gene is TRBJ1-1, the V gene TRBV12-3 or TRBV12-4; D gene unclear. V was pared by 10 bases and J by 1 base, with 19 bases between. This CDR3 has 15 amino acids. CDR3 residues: CATKIIDEGNTEAFF. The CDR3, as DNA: TGTGCCACCAAAATCATAGACGAGGGGAACACTGAAGCTTTCTTT.

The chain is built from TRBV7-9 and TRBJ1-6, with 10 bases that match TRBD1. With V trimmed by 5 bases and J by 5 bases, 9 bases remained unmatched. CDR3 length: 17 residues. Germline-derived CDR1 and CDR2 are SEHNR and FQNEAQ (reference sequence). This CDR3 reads CASSSPPGQGNNSPLHF. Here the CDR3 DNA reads TGTGCCAGCAGCAGTCCTCCGGGACAGGGGAATAATTCACCCCTCCACTTT.

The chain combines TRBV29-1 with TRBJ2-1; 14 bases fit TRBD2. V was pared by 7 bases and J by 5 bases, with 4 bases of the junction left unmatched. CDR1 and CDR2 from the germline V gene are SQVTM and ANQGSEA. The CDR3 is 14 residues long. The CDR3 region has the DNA TGCAGCGACGGGACTAGCGGGAGAGACAATGAGCAGTTCTTC. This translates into CSDGTSGRDNEQFF.

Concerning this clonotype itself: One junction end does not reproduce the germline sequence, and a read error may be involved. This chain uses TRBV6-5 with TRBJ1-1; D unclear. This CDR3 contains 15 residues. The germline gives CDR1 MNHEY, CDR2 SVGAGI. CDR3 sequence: CASSHSAGVDTEAFF. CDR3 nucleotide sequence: TGTGCCAGCAGTCACTCTGCCGGGGTTGACACTGAAGCTTTCTTT.

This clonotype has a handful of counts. This chain's CDR3 is CSGASIPGELFF. The CDR3 DNA reads as TGCAGCGGGGCTAGCATCCCCGGGGAGCTGTTTTTT. The chain carries TRBV29-1 and TRBJ2-2; D may be TRBD2 (5 bases). V dropped 7 bases and J dropped 6 bases, with 12 bases sitting between them. The CDR3 is made up of 12 amino acids. CDR1 is SQVTM, CDR2 ANQGSEA, per germline.

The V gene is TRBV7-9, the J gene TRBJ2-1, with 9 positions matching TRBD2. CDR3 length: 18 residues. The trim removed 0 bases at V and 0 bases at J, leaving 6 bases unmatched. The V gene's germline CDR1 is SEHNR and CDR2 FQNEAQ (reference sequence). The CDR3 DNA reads TGTGCCAGCAGCTTAGCGGGAGTTAGCGGGAGCTCCTACAATGAGCAGTTCTTC. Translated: CASSLAGVSGSSYNEQFF.

CDR3 nucleotide sequence: TGCAGTGCAATACTAGCGGGAACCTACGAGCAGTACTTC. Protein sequence: CSAILAGTYEQYF. The gene calls are TRBV20-1 and TRBJ2-7, with 10 bases that match TRBD2. The CDR3 covers 13 residues. Unmatched junction bases numbered 4, after V lost 6 bases and J lost 2 bases. Germline V lookup: CDR1 DFQATT, CDR2 SNEGSKA (reference sequence).

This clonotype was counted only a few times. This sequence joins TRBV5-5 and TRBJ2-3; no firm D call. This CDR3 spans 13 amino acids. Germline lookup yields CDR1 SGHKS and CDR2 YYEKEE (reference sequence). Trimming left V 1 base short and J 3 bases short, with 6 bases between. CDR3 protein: CASSLQPTDTQYF. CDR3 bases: TGTGCCAGCAGCTTGCAACCAACAGATACGCAGTATTTT. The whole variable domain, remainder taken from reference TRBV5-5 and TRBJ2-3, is DAGVTQSPTHLIKTRGQQVTLRCSPISGHKSVSWYQQVLGQGPQFIFQYYEKEERGRGNFPDRFSARQFPNYSSELNVNALLLGDSALYLCASSLQPTDTQYFGPGTRLTVL.

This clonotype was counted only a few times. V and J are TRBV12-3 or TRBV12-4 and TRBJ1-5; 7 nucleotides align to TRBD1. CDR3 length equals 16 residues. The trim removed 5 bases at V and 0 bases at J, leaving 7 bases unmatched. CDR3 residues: CASSPGTARSNQPQHF. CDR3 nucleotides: TGTGCCAGCAGTCCCGGGACAGCACGTAGCAATCAGCCCCAGCATTTT.

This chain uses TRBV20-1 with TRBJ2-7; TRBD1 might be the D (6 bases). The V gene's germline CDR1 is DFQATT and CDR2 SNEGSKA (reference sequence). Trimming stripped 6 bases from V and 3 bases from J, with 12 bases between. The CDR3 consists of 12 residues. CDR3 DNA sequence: TGCAGTGCCCCGGACAGTTTCTACGAGCAGTACTTC. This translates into CSAPDSFYEQYF.